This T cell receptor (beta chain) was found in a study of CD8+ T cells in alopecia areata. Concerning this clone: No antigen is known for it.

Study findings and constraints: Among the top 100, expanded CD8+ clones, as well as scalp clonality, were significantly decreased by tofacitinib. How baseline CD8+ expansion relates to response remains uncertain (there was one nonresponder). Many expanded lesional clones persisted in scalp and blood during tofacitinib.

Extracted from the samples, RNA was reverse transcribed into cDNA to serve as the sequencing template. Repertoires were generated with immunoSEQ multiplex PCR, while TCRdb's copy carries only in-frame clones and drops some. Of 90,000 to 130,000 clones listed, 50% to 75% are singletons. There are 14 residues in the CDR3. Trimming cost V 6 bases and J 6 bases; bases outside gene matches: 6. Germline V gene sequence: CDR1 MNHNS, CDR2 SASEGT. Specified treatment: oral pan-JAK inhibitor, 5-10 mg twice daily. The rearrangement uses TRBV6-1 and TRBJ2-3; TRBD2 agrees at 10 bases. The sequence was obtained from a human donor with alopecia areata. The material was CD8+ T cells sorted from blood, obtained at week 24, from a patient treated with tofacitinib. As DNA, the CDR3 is TGTGCCAGCAGCAAAGCGGGGGGGCCCGATACGCAGTATTTT. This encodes CASSKAGGPDTQYF.